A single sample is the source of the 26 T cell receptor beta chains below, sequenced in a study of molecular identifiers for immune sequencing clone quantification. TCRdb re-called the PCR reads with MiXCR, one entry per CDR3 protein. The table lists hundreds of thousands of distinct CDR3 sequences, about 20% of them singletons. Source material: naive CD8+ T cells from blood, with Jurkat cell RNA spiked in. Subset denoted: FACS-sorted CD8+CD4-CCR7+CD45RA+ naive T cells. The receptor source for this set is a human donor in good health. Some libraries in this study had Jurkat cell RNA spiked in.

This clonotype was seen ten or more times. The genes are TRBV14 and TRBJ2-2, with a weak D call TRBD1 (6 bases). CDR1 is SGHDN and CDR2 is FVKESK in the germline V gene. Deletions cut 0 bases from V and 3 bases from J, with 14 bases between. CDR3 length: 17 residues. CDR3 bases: TGTGCCAGCAGCCAAGATTATGGGACAACTTACACCGGGGAGCTGTTTTTT. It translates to CASSQDYGTTYTGELFF.

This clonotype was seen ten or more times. The CDR3 DNA is TGTGCCAGCAGCTTAGGTCCGGGGACCGCAACTTACAATGAGCAGTTCTTC. This codes for CASSLGPGTATYNEQFF. The chain carries TRBV11-2 and TRBJ2-1, with D perhaps being TRBD1 or TRBD2 (5 bases each). The germline V and J ends were trimmed by 1 base and 4 bases, with 17 bases remaining between them. The CDR3 runs 17 residues. Germline lookup yields CDR1 SGHAT and CDR2 FQNNGV.

DNA for the CDR3: TGTGCCATCAGTGAGACTAGCGGGAGGGCGGCAACTTACAATGAGCAGTTCTTC. This sequence encodes CAISETSGRAATYNEQFF. The chain links TRBV10-3 to TRBJ2-1; 13 bases are a match to TRBD2. The CDR3 spans 18 residues. In germline, CDR1 is ENHRY, CDR2 SYGVKD. V shed 2 bases, J shed 4 bases, and the junction held 8 bases outside the gene matches.

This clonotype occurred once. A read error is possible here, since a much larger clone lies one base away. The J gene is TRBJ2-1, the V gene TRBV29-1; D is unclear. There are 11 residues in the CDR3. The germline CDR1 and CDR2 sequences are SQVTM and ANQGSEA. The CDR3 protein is CSAEWYNGQFF. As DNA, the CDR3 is TGCAGCGCAGAGTGGTACAATGGGCAGTTCTTC.

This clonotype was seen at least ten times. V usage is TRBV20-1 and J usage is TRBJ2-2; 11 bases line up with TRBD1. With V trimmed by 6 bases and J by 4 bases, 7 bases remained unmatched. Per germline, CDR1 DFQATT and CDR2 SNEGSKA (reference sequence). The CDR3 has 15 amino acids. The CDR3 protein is CSAQRDRGFTGELFF. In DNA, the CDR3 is TGCAGTGCACAAAGGGACAGGGGGTTCACCGGGGAGCTGTTTTTT.

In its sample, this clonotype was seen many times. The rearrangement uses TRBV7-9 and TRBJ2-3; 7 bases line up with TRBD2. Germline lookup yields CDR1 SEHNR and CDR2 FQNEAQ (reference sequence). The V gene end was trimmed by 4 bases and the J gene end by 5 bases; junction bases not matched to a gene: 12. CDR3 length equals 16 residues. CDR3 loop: CASSSATGGRGDTQYF. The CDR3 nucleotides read TGTGCCAGCAGCTCTGCTACGGGGGGTCGAGGAGATACGCAGTATTTT.

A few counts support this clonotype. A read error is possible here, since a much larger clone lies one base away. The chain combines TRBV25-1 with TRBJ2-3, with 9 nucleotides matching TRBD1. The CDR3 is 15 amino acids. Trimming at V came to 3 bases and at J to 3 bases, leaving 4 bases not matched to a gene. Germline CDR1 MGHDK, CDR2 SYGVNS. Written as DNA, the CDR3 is TGTGCCAGCAGTGAGGGACAGGGTTGGACAGATACGCAGTATTTT. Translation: CASSEGQGWTDTQYF.

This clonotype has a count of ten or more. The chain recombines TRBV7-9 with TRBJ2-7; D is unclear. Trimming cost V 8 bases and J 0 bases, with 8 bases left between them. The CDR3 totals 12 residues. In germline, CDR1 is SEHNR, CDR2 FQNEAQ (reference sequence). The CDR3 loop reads CASAFSSYEQYF. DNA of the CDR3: TGTGCCAGCGCGTTCAGCTCCTACGAGCAGTACTTC.

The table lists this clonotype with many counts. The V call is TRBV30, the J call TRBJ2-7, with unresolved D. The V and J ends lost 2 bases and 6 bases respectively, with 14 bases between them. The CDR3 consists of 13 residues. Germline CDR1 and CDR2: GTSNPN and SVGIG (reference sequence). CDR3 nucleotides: TGTGCCTGGAGTACAACTACAGCGTCCGAGCAGTACTTC. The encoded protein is CAWSTTTASEQYF.

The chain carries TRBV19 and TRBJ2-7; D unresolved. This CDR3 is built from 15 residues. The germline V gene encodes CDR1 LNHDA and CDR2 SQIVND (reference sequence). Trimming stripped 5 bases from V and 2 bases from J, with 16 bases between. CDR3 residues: CASSSHGPSAYEQYF. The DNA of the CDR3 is TGTGCCAGTAGTTCCCACGGACCGTCAGCCTACGAGCAGTACTTC.

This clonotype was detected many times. CDR3: CASSYGSGYNEQFF. In DNA, the CDR3 is TGTGCCAGCAGTTACGGGTCAGGGTACAATGAGCAGTTCTTC. The genes are TRBV6-5 and TRBJ2-1; perhaps TRBD1 as D (5 bases). Between the trimmed V and J ends, which lost 2 bases and 4 bases, there was a span of 9 bases. Per germline, CDR1 MNHEY and CDR2 SVGAGI. CDR3 length: 14 amino acids.

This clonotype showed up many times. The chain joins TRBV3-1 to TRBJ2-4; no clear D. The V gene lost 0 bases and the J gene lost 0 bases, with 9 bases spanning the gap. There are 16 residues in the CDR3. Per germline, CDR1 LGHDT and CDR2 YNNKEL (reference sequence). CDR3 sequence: CASSQDPLPAKNIQYF. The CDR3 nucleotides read TGTGCCAGCAGCCAAGACCCCTTGCCAGCCAAAAACATTCAGTACTTC.

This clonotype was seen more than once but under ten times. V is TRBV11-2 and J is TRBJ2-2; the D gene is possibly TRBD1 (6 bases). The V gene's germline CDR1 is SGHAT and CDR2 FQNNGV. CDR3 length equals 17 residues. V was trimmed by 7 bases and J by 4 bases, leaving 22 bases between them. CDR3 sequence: CASTPTAWDTATGELFF. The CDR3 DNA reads TGTGCCAGCACCCCGACGGCATGGGACACTGCCACCGGGGAGCTGTTTTTT. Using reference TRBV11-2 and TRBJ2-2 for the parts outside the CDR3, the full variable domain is EAGVAQSPRYKIIEKRQSVAFWCNPISGHATLYWYQQILGQGPKLLIQFQNNGVVDDSQLPKDRFSAERLKGVDSTLKIQPAKLEDSAVYLCASTPTAWDTATGELFFGEGSRLTVL.

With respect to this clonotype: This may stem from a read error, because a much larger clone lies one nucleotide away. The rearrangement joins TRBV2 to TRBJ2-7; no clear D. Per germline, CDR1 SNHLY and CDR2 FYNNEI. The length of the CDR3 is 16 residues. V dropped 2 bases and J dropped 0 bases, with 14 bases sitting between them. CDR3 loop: CASSENGRPSSYEQYF. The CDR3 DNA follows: TGTGCCAGCAGTGAAAATGGCCGACCGAGCTCCTACGAGCAGTACTTC.

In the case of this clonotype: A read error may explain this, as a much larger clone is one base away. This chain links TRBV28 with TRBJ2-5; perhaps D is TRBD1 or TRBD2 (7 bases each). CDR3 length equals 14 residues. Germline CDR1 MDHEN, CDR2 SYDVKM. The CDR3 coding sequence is TGTGCCAGCAGTCACCCAGGGGGGGGAGAGACCCAGCACTTC. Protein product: CASSHPGGGETQHF. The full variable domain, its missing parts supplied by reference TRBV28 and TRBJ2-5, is DVKVTQSSRYLVKRTGEKVFLECVQDMDHENMFWYRQDPGLGLRLIYFSYDVKMKEKGDIPEGYSVSREKKERFSLILESASTNQTSMYLCASSHPGGGETQHFGPGTRLLVL.

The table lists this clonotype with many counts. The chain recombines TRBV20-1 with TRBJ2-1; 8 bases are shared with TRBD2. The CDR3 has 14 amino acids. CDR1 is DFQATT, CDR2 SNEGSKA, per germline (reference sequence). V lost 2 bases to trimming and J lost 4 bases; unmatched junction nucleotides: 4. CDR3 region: CSARREGPYNEQFF. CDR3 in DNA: TGCAGTGCTAGACGGGAGGGCCCTTACAATGAGCAGTTCTTC.

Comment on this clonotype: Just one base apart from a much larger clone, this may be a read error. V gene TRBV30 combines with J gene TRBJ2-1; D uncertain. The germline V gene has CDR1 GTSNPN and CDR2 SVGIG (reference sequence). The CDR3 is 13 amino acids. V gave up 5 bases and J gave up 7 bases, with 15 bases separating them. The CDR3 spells CAWGEYVWNEQFF. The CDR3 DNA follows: TGTGCCTGGGGTGAGTACGTATGGAATGAGCAGTTCTTC.

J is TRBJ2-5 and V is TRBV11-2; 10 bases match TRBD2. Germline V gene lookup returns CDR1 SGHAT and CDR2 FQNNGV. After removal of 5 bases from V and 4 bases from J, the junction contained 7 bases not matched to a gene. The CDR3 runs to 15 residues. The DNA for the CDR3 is TGTGCCAGCAGCCACGCTAGCGGGAGCCTAGAGACCCAGTACTTC. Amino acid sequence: CASSHASGSLETQYF. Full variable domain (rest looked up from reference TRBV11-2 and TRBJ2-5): EAGVAQSPRYKIIEKRQSVAFWCNPISGHATLYWYQQILGQGPKLLIQFQNNGVVDDSQLPKDRFSAERLKGVDSTLKIQPAKLEDSAVYLCASSHASGSLETQYFGPGTRLLVL.

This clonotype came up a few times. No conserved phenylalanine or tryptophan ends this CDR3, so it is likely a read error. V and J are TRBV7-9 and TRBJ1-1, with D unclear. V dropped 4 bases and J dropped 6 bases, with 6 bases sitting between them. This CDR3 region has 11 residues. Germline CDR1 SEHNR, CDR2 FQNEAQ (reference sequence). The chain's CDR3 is CASSSESEAFS. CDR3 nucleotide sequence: TGTGCCAGCAGCTCTGAATCTGAAGCTTTCTCT.

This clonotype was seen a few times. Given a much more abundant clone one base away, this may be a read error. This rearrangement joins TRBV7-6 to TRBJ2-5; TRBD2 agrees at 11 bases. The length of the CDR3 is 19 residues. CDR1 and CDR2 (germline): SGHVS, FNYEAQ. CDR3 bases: TGTGCCAGCAGCTTAGCTGTGCCTAGCGGGGGGATTCCCCAAGAGGCCCAGTACTTC. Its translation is CASSLAVPSGGIPQEAQYF.

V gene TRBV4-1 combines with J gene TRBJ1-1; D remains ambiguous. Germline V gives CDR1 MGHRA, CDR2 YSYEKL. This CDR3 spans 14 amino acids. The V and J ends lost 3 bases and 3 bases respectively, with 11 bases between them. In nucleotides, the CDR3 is TGCGCCAGCAGCCACGAGGGCTGGGACACTGAAGCTTTCTTT. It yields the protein CASSHEGWDTEAFF.

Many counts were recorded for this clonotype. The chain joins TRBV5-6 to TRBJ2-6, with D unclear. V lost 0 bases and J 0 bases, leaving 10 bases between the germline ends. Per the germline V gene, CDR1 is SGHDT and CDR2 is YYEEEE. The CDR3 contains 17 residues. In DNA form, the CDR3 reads TGTGCCAGCAGCTTGGCCGCGACACACTCTGGGGCCAACGTCCTGACTTTC. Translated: CASSLAATHSGANVLTF.

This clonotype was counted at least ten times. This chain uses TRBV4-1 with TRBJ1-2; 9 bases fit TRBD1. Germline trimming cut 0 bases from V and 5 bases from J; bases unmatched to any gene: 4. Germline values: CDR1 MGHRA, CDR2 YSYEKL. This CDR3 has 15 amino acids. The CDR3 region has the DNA TGCGCCAGCAGCCAAGATGGACAGGGGTTTTATGGCTACACCTTC. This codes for CASSQDGQGFYGYTF.

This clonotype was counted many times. CDR3 residues: CASSLDTQSPGAFF. The CDR3 DNA follows: TGTGCCAGCAGCTTAGACACGCAATCCCCCGGAGCTTTCTTT. The chain employs TRBV7-8 and TRBJ1-1; D gene unclear. The CDR3 extends over 14 amino acids. In germline, CDR1 is SGHVS, CDR2 FQNEAQ. Deletions cut 1 base from V and 10 bases from J, with 16 bases between.

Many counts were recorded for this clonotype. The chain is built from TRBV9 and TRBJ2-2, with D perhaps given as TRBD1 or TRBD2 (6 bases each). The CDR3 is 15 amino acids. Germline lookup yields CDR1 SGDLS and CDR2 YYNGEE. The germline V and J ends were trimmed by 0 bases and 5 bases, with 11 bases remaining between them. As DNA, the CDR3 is TGTGCCAGCAGCGTAGGGGGGGCTGAGACCGGGGAGCTGTTTTTT. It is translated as CASSVGGAETGELFF.

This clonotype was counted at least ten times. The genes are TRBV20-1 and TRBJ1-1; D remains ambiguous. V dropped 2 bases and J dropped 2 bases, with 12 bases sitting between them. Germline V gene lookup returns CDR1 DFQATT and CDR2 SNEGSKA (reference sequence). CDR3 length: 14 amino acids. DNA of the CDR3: TGCAGTGCTAGACCATCGGGCTTTAACACTGAAGCTTTCTTT. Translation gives CSARPSGFNTEAFF.